The 21 T cell receptor beta chains below were found in one sample sequenced in a study of blood T cell repertoires in COVID-19. TCRdb's table, derived via immunoSEQ multiplex PCR, lists solely in-frame clones and lacks some. The sample contains roughly 240,000 clones, 85% to 90% of which appear only once. Sequencing input: peripheral blood. The receptors derive from a man between 18 and 35 years old with active or convalescent COVID-19.

This clone came up a few times. The chain is built from TRBV4-3 and TRBJ2-7; 10 bases are a match to TRBD2. V trimming: 3 bases; J trimming: 0 bases; junction bases outside the gene matches: 14. The CDR3 loop spans 19 amino acids. Looked up from germline, CDR1 is LGHNA and CDR2 is YSLEER. CDR3 DNA: TGCGCCAGCAGCCAGGGGGGCCTAGCGGGAGTAGTGGGCTCCTACGAGCAGTACTTC. It is translated as CASSQGGLAGVVGSYEQYF.

This chain uses TRBV28 with TRBJ1-5; 7 bases fit TRBD1. This CDR3 spans 14 amino acids. The V gene end was trimmed by 5 bases and the J gene end by 5 bases; junction bases not matched to a gene: 6. Per the germline V gene, CDR1 is MDHEN and CDR2 is SYDVKM. CDR3 nucleotides: TGTGCCAGCAGTAGGACAGGACCGTATCAGCCCCAGCATTTT. As protein: CASSRTGPYQPQHF.

The chain uses TRBV4-1 and TRBJ2-3; 11 nucleotides agree with TRBD2. Germline CDR1 is MGHRA and CDR2 is YSYEKL. V lost 3 bases to trimming and J lost 3 bases; unmatched junction nucleotides: 8. There are 17 residues in the CDR3. CDR3 loop: CASSQQGLAGGTDTQYF. CDR3 sequence (DNA): TGCGCCAGCAGCCAGCAAGGGCTAGCGGGGGGAACAGATACGCAGTATTTT.

The chain employs TRBV15 and TRBJ1-5, with unresolved D. Trimming took 6 bases from V and 7 from J, leaving 7 bases between them. The CDR3 length is 11 residues. The V gene's germline CDR1 is LNHNV and CDR2 YYDKDF (reference sequence). The CDR3 nucleotides read TGTGCCACCAGAGCCCGCCAGCCCCAGCATTTT. This translates into CATRARQPQHF.

The rearrangement uses TRBV7-9 and TRBJ1-1; D call uncertain. Germline V lookup: CDR1 SEHNR, CDR2 FQNEAQ (reference sequence). V lost 5 bases and J lost 4, with 8 bases in between. This CDR3 contains 12 residues. CDR3 region: CASSRGSTEAFF. The CDR3 region has the DNA TGTGCCAGCAGCCGAGGATCCACTGAAGCTTTCTTT.

The chain has TRBV24-1 and TRBJ2-1; a weak D match, TRBD2 (5 bases). V was shortened by 0 bases and J by 8 bases, with 13 bases between the two germline ends. The CDR3 has 15 residues. Germline V lookup: CDR1 KGHDR, CDR2 SFDVKD. The CDR3 coding sequence is TGTGCCACCAGTGATTTGCAGACTAATGGCTATGAGCAGTTCTTC. Protein sequence: CATSDLQTNGYEQFF.

CDR3 protein: CASSVTTAYEQYF. CDR3 sequence (DNA): TGTGCCAGCAGTGTGACAACCGCCTACGAGCAGTACTTC. The gene calls are TRBV28 and TRBJ2-7; D is unclear. V was clipped by 5 bases and J by 2 bases, with 10 bases between them. The germline V gene encodes CDR1 MDHEN and CDR2 SYDVKM. This CDR3 spans 13 amino acids.

The chain combines TRBV3-1 (or the pseudogene TRBV3-2) with TRBJ1-2; D is uncertain. CDR1 and CDR2 (germline): LGHDT, YNNKEL (reference sequence). The CDR3 spans 14 residues. V dropped 0 bases and J dropped 7 bases, with 12 bases sitting between them. The chain's CDR3 is CASSQEGGLAGYTF. CDR3 sequence (DNA): TGTGCCAGCAGCCAAGAAGGCGGTTTGGCTGGCTACACCTTC.

The chain links TRBV3-1 (or the pseudogene TRBV3-2) to TRBJ2-7; TRBD1 might be the D (5 bases). CDR1 is LGHDT and CDR2 is YNNKEL in the germline V gene (reference sequence). This CDR3 is 14 amino acids long. V lost 2 bases and J 1 base, leaving 9 bases between the germline ends. CDR3 region: CASSQQGRSYEQYF. The CDR3 region has the DNA TGTGCCAGCAGCCAACAGGGAAGATCCTACGAGCAGTACTTC.

This clone was found once. J is TRBJ1-5 and V is TRBV27; D possibly corresponds to TRBD1 (6 bases). Looked up from germline, CDR1 is MNHEY and CDR2 is SMNVEV (reference sequence). The CDR3 runs to 13 residues. With 6 bases removed from V and 4 bases from J, the gap between germline ends came to 10 bases. CDR3 in DNA: TGTGCCAGCAGGGGACACCTTAATCAGCCCCAGCATTTT. It is translated as CASRGHLNQPQHF.

This clone has only one observation. V usage is TRBV29-1 and J usage is TRBJ2-2; the D gene is possibly TRBD2 (6 bases). Per germline, CDR1 SQVTM and CDR2 ANQGSEA. CDR3 length: 13 residues. Between the trimmed V and J ends, which lost 3 bases and 6 bases, there was a span of 11 bases. The CDR3 coding sequence is TGCAGCGTTGAGGGCGGGGCGGCCGGGGAGCTGTTTTTT. It encodes CSVEGGAAGELFF.

The chain employs TRBV7-3 and TRBJ2-7, with a possible D match to TRBD2 (6 bases). The CDR3 extends over 14 amino acids. Germline V gives CDR1 SGHTA, CDR2 FQGTGA. Trimming removed 2 bases from V and 5 bases from J, with 13 bases in between. CDR3 protein: CASSLGSGVHEQYF. In DNA form, the CDR3 reads TGTGCCAGCAGCTTAGGGTCGGGGGTCCACGAGCAGTACTTC.

The rearrangement links TRBV5-8 to TRBJ2-1; D is perhaps TRBD2 (5 bases). The CDR3 has 12 amino acids. The germline V gene has CDR1 SGHTS and CDR2 YDEGEE. Trimming cost V 4 bases and J 14 bases, with 16 bases left between them. This chain's CDR3 is CASSTPVEVKFF. The CDR3 coding sequence is TGTGCCAGCAGCACCCCGGTGGAGGTGAAGTTCTTC.

The chain uses TRBV11-2 and TRBJ1-1; the match to TRBD1 covers 9 bases. The CDR3 has 15 amino acids. From germline, CDR1 is SGHAT and CDR2 FQNNGV. V shed 5 bases and J 6 bases; nucleotides not matched to a gene: 10. The CDR3 nucleotides are TGTGCCAGCAGCCCAAGACAGGGGGGTTTGGCTGAAGCTTTCTTT. The encoded protein is CASSPRQGGLAEAFF.

The J gene is TRBJ2-7, the V gene TRBV7-8; a weak D match, TRBD2 (5 bases). Germline CDR1 and CDR2: SGHVS and FQNEAQ. This CDR3 has 16 amino acids. V was pared by 3 bases and J by 0 bases, with 15 bases between. The CDR3 DNA sequence: TGTGCCAGCAGCTTGGGTCTCGGACTGGCCTCCTACGAGCAGTACTTC. Translation gives CASSLGLGLASYEQYF.

The genes are TRBV5-1 and TRBJ1-1; TRBD1 matches 7 bases. The CDR3 is made up of 13 amino acids. Germline assignment: CDR1 SGHRS and CDR2 YFSETQ. V lost 6 bases and J lost 3; bases outside the gene matches: 5. The CDR3 protein is CASTGQVDTEAFF. In DNA form, the CDR3 reads TGCGCCAGCACTGGACAGGTCGACACTGAAGCTTTCTTT. The complete variable domain, with remaining parts taken from reference TRBV5-1 and TRBJ1-1, reads KAGVTQTPRYLIKTRGQQVTLSCSPISGHRSVSWYQQTPGQGLQFLFEYFSETQRNKGNFPGRFSGRQFSNSRSEMNVSTLELGDSALYLCASTGQVDTEAFFGQGTRLTVV.

The rearrangement links TRBV18 to TRBJ1-2, with unresolved D. This CDR3 contains 15 residues. Trimming left V 3 bases short and J 4 bases short, with 15 bases between. Germline V CDR1 and CDR2: KGHSH, LQKENI. The CDR3 sequence: CASSPAQNRGYGYTF. The CDR3 DNA is TGTGCCAGCTCACCCGCGCAGAATCGGGGCTATGGCTACACCTTC.

The V and J genes are TRBV5-1 and TRBJ2-1; 10 positions agree with TRBD2. Germline loops: CDR1 SGHRS, CDR2 YFSETQ. The CDR3 sequence is 16 residues long. V dropped 4 bases and J dropped 10; count of bases not matched to a gene: 14. The CDR3 is CASSARSGGTVGEQFF. DNA of the CDR3: TGCGCCAGCAGCGCCCGTAGCGGGGGGACAGTCGGAGAGCAGTTCTTC.

This chain links TRBV7-3 with TRBJ2-1, with unresolved D. CDR3 length: 16 amino acids. V was clipped by 2 bases and J by 8 bases, with 19 bases between them. Germline CDR1 is SGHTA and CDR2 is FQGTGA. CDR3 sequence reads: CASSLGVFLSADEQFF. The CDR3 coding sequence is TGTGCCAGCAGCTTAGGAGTTTTTCTGTCCGCGGATGAGCAGTTCTTC.

This clone was recorded a few times. The rearrangement links TRBV7-9 to TRBJ2-7, with D possibly matching TRBD2 (5 bases). V was pared by 5 bases and J by 0 bases, with 11 bases between. The germline gives CDR1 SEHNR, CDR2 FQNEAQ (reference sequence). This CDR3 comprises 14 residues. The CDR3 coding sequence is TGTGCCAGCAGCCCAAAAACTAGCTCCTACGAGCAGTACTTC. Translation: CASSPKTSSYEQYF.

This chain connects TRBV6-6 to TRBJ2-2, with D perhaps matching TRBD2 (6 bases). The CDR3 covers 13 residues. CDR1 and CDR2 from the germline V gene are MNHNY and SVGAGI (reference sequence). Trimming removed 9 bases from V and 8 bases from J, with 16 bases in between. CDR3 protein: CASQWGEEGELFF. CDR3 DNA sequence: TGTGCCAGTCAATGGGGGGAGGAGGGGGAGCTGTTTTTT.